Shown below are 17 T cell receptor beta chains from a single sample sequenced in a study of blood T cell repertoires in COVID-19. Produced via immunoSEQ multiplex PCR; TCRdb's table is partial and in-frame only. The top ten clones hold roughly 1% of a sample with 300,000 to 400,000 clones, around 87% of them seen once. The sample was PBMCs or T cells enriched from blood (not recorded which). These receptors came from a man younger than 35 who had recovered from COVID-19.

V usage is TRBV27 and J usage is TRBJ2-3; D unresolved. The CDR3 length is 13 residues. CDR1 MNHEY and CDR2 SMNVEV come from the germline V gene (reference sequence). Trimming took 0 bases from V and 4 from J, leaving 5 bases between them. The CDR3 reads CASSLSFADTQYF. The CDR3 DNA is TGTGCCAGCAGTTTATCATTCGCAGATACGCAGTATTTT.

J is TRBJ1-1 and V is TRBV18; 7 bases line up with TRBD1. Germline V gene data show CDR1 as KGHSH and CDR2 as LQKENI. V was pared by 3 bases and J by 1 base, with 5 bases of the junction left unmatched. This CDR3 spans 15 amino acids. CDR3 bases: TGTGCCAGCTCACCCTCGTGGACAGGGAACACTGAAGCTTTCTTT. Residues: CASSPSWTGNTEAFF.

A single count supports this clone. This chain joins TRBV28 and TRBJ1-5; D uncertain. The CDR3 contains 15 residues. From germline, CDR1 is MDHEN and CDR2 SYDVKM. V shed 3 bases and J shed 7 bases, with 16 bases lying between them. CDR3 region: CASSLQRAAGQPQHF. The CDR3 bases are TGTGCCAGCAGTTTGCAGCGGGCCGCGGGACAGCCCCAGCATTTT.

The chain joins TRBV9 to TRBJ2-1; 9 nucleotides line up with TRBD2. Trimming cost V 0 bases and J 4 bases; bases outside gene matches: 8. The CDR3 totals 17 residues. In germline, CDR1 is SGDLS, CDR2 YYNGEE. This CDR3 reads CASSVALWTSAYNEQFF. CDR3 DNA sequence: TGTGCCAGCAGCGTAGCTCTCTGGACTAGCGCTTACAATGAGCAGTTCTTC.

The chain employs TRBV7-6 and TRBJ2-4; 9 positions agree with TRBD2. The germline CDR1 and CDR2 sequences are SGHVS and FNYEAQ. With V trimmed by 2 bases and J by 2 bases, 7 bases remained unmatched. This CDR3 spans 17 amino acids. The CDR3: CASSLSGLAGPKNIQYF. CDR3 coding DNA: TGTGCCAGCAGCTTATCGGGCCTAGCGGGGCCCAAAAACATTCAGTACTTC.

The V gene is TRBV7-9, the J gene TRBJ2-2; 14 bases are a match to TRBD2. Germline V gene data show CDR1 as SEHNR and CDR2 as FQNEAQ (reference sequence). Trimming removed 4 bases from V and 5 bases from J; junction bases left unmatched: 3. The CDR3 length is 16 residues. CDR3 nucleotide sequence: TGTGCCAGCAGCTCCAGACTAGCGGGAGGGACCGGGGAGCTGTTTTTT. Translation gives CASSSRLAGGTGELFF.

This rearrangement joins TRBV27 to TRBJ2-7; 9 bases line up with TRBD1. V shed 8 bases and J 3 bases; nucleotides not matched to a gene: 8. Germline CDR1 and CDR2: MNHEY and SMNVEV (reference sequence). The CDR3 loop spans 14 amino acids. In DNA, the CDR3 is TGTGCCAGCTCAATAGGACAGGGGAGCTACGAGCAGTACTTC. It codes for CASSIGQGSYEQYF.

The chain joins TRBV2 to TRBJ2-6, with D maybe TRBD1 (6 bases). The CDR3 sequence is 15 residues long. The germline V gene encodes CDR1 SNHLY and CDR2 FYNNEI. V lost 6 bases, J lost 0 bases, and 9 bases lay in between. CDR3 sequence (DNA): TGTGCCAGCAGAGTCAGGGGCTCTGGGGCCAACGTCCTGACTTTC. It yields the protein CASRVRGSGANVLTF.

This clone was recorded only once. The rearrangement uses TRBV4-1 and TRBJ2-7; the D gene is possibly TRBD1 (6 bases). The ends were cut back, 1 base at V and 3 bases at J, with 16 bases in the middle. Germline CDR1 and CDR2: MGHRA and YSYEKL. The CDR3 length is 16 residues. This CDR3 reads CASSQVGATDIYEQYF. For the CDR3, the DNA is TGCGCCAGCAGCCAAGTGGGGGCGACAGACATCTACGAGCAGTACTTC.

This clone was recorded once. The chain's CDR3 is CASSYGLAEFQETQYF. As DNA, the CDR3 is TGTGCCAGCAGCTACGGACTAGCGGAGTTCCAAGAGACCCAGTACTTC. The chain recombines TRBV7-2 with TRBJ2-5, with 10 bases aligning to TRBD2. With 4 bases clipped from V and 1 base from J, the junction kept 6 bases outside the gene matches. Germline lookup yields CDR1 SGHTA and CDR2 FQGNSA. This CDR3 is built from 16 residues.

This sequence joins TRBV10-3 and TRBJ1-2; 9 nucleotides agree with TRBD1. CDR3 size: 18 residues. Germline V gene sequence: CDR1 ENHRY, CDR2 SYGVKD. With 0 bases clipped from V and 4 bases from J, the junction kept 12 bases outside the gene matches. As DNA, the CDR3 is TGTGCCATCAGTGAGTCCCCCGGACAGGGGCGGGTAGTCTATGGCTACACCTTC. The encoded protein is CAISESPGQGRVVYGYTF.

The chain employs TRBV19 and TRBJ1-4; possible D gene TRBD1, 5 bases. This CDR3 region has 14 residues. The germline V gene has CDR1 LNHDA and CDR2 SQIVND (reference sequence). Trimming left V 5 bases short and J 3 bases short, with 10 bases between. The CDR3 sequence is CASSLGHPNEKLFF. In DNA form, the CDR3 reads TGTGCCAGTAGTCTGGGGCATCCTAATGAAAAACTGTTTTTT.

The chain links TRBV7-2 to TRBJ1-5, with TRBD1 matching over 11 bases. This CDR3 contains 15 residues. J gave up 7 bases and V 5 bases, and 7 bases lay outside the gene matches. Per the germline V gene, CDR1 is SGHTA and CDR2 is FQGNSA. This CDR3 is CASSPGTGGQQPQHF. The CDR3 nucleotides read TGTGCCAGCAGCCCGGGGACAGGGGGTCAACAGCCCCAGCATTTT. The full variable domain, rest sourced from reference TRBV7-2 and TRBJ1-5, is GAGVSQSPSNKVTEKGKDVELRCDPISGHTALYWYRQSLGQGLEFLIYFQGNSAPDKSGLPSDRFSAERTGGSVSTLTIQRTQQEDSAVYLCASSPGTGGQQPQHFGDGTRLSIL.

The CDR3 loop is CAWSDGQRYEQYF. The CDR3 nucleotides read TGTGCCTGGAGCGACGGACAGAGATACGAGCAGTACTTC. The chain combines TRBV30 with TRBJ2-7, with TRBD1 as a possible D gene (6 bases). This CDR3 is built from 13 residues. The V gene lost 3 bases and the J gene lost 4 bases, with 13 bases spanning the gap. Germline-derived CDR1 and CDR2 are GTSNPN and SVGIG (reference sequence).

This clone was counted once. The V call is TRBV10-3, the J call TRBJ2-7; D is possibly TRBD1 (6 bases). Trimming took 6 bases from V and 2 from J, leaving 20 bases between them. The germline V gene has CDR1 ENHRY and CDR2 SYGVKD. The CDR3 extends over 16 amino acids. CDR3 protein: CAISSGGDRYTYEQYF. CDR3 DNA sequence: TGTGCCATCAGCTCTGGGGGAGACAGGTACACCTACGAGCAGTACTTC.

CDR3 sequence reads: CASGTGTTDTQYF. CDR3 bases: TGCGCCAGCGGGACAGGGACCACAGATACGCAGTATTTT. This chain connects TRBV5-1 to TRBJ2-3, with 9 bases fitting TRBD1. Germline V gives CDR1 SGHRS, CDR2 YFSETQ. The CDR3 covers 13 residues. The J segment lost 2 bases and the V segment lost 7 bases, leaving 2 bases of the junction unmatched.

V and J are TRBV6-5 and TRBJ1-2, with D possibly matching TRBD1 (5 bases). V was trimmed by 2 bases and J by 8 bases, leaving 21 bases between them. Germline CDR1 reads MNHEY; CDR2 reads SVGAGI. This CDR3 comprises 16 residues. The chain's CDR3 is CASSYRGTASAQGYTF. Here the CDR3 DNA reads TGTGCCAGCAGTTACCGCGGGACCGCCTCTGCCCAAGGCTACACCTTC.